The T cell receptor beta chain under discussion was sequenced for a study of T cell repertoires in cytomegalovirus infection. General study findings and limits: HLA-C-restricted CMV-specific TCR beta clonotypes were dominant in the ex vivo response. Cumulative frequency of public TCR beta families picked out carriers of CMV plus the relevant HLA.

At least ten counts were recorded for this clonotype. Its target is unknown. From the reads, TCRdb called clonotypes with MiXCR, one entry per CDR3 protein. This table holds approximately 71,000 distinct CDR3 sequences, just under 4% found once. Deletions cut 1 base from V and 4 bases from J, with 5 bases between. Per the germline V gene, CDR1 is SGHVS and CDR2 is FQNEAQ. The CDR3 extends over 13 amino acids. Sequences were obtained from PBMCs. The chain combines TRBV7-8 with TRBJ1-5; D unresolved. This sequence was found in a human donor in good health (CMV status not recorded). Some clones in this sample may be carry-over from other donors' samples. CDR3 loop: CASSLGQNQPQHF. CDR3 sequence (DNA): TGTGCCAGCAGCTTAGGGCAGAATCAGCCCCAGCATTTT. Using reference TRBV7-8 and TRBJ1-5 for the parts outside the CDR3, the full variable domain is GAGVSQSPRYKVAKRGQDVALRCDPISGHVSLFWYQQALGQGPEFLTYFQNEAQLDKSGLPSDRFFAERPEGSVSTLKIQRTQQEDSAVYLCASSLGQNQPQHFGDGTRLSIL.